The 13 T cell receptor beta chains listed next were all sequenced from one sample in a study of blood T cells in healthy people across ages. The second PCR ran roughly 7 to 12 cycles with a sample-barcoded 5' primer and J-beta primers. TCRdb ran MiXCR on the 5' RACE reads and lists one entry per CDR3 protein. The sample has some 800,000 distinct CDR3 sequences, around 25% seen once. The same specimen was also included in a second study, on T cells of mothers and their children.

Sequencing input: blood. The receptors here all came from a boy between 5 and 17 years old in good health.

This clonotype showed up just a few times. The CDR3 region is CASSYAFGEFPYNEQFF. In DNA, the CDR3 is TGTGCCAGCAGTTACGCTTTTGGGGAGTTCCCCTACAATGAGCAGTTCTTC. The V call is TRBV6-2 or TRBV6-3, the J call TRBJ2-1; possible D gene TRBD2, 5 bases. The V end lost 2 bases, the J end lost 2 bases, and 16 bases lay between the germline ends. CDR3 length: 17 residues. Looked up from germline, CDR1 is MNHEY and CDR2 is SVGEGT.

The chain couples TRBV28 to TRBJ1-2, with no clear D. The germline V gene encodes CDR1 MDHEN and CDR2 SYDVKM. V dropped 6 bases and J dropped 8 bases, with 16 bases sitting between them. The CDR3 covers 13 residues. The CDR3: CASREGVLYGYTF. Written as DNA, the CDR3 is TGTGCCAGCAGGGAGGGAGTACTATACGGCTACACCTTC.

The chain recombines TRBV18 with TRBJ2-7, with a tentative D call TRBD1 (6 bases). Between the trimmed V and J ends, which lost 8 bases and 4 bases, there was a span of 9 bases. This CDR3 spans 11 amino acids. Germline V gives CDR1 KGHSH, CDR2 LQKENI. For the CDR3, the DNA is TGTGCCAGCGGGACAACGTACGAGCAGTACTTC. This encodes CASGTTYEQYF.

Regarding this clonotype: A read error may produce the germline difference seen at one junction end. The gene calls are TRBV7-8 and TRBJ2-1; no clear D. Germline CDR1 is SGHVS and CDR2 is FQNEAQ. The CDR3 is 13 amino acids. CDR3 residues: CVSSLSGYNEQFF. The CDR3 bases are TGTGTCAGCAGCTTAAGTGGGTACAATGAGCAGTTCTTC.

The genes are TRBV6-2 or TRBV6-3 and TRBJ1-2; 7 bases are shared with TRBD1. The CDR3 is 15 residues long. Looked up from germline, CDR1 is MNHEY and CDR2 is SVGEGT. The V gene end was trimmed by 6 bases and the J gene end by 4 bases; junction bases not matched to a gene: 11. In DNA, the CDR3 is TGTGCCAGCAGCGACACCGAGGGGGCTGGCTATGGCTACACCTTC. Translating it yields CASSDTEGAGYGYTF.

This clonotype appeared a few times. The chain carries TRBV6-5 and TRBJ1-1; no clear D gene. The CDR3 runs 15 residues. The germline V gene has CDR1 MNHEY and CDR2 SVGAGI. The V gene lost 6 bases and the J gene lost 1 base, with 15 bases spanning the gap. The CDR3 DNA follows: TGTGCCAGCAGAAAGACTCCAGGCTCGAACACTGAAGCTTTCTTT. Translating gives CASRKTPGSNTEAFF.

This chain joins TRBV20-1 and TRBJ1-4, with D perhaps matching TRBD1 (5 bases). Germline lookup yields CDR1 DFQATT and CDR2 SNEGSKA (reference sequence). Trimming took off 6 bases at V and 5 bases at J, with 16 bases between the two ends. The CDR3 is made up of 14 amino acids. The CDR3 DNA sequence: TGCAGTGCCCCCCGTCCAGGGAAGAATGAAAAACTGTTTTTT. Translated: CSAPRPGKNEKLFF.

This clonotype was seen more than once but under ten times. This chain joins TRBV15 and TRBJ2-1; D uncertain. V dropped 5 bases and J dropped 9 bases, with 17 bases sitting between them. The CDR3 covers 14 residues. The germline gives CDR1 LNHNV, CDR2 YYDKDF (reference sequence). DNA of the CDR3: TGTGCCACCAGCCTCGAATCCCGGCTTGGTGAGCAGTTCTTC. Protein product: CATSLESRLGEQFF.

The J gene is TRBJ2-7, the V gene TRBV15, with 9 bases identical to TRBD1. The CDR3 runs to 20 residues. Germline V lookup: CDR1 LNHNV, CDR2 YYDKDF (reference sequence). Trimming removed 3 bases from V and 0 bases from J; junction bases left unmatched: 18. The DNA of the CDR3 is TGTGCCACCAGCAGGGGGGACAGGGCAACTGGGGCGCTCAGCTCCTACGAGCAGTACTTC. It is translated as CATSRGDRATGALSSYEQYF.

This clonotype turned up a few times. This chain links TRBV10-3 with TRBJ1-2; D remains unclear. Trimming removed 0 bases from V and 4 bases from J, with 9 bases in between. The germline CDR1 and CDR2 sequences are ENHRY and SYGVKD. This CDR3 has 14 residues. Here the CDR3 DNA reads TGTGCCATCAGTGAGTCGGTACCCTCCTATGGCTACACCTTC. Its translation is CAISESVPSYGYTF.

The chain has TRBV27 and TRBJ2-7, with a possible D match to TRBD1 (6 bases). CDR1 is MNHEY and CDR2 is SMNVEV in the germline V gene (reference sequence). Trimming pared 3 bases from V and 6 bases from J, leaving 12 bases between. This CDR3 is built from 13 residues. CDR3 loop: CASSLGALFEQYF. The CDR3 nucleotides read TGTGCCAGCAGTTTGGGGGCCCTCTTCGAGCAGTACTTC.

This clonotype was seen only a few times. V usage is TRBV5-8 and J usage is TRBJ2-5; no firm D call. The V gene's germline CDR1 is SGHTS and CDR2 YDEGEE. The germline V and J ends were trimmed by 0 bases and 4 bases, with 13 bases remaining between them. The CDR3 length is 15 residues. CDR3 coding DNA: TGTGCCAGCAGCTTGGGGGGTCCGGTAGTAGAGACCCAGTACTTC. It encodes CASSLGGPVVETQYF.

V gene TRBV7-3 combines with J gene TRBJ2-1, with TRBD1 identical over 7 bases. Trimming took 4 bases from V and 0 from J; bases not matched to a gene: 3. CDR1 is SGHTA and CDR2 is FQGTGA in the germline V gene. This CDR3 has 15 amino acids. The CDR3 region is CASSSAGGSYNEQFF. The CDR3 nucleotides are TGTGCCAGCAGCTCCGCAGGGGGCTCCTACAATGAGCAGTTCTTC.